This TCR beta chain is drawn from a study of cytotoxic CD8 clonotypes in ibrutinib-treated CLL. J gave up 3 bases and V 7 bases, and 4 bases lay outside the gene matches. Germline CDR1 MDHEN, CDR2 SYDVKM. The CDR3 consists of 14 residues. The data were produced by immunoSEQ multiplex PCR, yet TCRdb's version contains in-frame clones alone and is incomplete. Seen here are 40,000 or so clones, over 60% observed once, and the top ten hold about a fifth. Whole-study findings and limits: Patients with sustained remission and those progressing were sampled at differing times. Measured clonality at baseline was greater than in age-matched healthy donors and tracked with circulating CD8+ T-cell counts.

On this clone itself: Its cognate antigen is unknown.

This receptor was obtained from a human donor with chronic lymphocytic leukemia. The sequences come from PBMCs, collected after 24 months of ibrutinib treatment. The J gene is TRBJ1-2, the V gene TRBV28; TRBD1 matches at 11 bases. As DNA, the CDR3 is TGTGCCAGCATAGGACAGGGGGCCCACTATGGCTACACCTTC. Amino acids: CASIGQGAHYGYTF.